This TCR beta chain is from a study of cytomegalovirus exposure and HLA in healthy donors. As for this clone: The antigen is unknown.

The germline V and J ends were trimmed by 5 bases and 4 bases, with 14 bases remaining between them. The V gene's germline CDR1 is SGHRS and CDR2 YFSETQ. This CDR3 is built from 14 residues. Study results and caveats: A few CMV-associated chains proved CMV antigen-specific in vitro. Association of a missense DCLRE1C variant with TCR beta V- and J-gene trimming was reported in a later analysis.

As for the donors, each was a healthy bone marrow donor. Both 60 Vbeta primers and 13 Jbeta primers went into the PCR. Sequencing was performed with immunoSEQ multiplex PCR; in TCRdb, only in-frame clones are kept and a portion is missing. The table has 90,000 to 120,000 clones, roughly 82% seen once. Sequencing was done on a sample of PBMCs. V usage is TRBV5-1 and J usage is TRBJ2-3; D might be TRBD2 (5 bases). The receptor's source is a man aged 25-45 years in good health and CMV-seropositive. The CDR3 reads CASSSAGLSDTQYF. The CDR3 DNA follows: TGCGCCAGCAGTTCCGCCGGACTGTCAGATACGCAGTATTTT.